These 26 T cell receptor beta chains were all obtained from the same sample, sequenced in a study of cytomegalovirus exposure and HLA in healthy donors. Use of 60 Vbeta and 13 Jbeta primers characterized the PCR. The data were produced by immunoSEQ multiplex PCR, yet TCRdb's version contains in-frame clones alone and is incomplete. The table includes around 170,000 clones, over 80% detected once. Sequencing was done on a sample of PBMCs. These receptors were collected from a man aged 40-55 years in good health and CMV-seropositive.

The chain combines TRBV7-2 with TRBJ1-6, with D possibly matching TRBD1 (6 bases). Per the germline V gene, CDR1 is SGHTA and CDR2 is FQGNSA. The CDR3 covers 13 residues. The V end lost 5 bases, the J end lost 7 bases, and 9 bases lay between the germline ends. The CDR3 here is CASSATGNSPLHF. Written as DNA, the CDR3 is TGTGCCAGCAGCGCAACAGGGAATTCACCCCTCCACTTT. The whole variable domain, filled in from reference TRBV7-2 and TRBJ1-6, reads GAGVSQSPSNKVTEKGKDVELRCDPISGHTALYWYRQSLGQGLEFLIYFQGNSAPDKSGLPSDRFSAERTGGSVSTLTIQRTQQEDSAVYLCASSATGNSPLHFGNGTRLTVT.

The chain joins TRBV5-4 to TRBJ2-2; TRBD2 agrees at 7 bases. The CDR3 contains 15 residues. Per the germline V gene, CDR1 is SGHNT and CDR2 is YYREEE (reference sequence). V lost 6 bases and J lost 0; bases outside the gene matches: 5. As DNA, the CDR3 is TGTGCCAGCATAATAGCGGGTTCGAACACCGGGGAGCTGTTTTTT. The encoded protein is CASIIAGSNTGELFF.

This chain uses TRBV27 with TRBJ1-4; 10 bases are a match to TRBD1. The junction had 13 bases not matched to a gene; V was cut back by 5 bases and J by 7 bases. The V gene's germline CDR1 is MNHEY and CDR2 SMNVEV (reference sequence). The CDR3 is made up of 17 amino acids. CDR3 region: CASSPGQGLLGGEKLFF. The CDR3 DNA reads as TGTGCCAGCAGTCCGGGACAGGGGCTGTTGGGTGGTGAAAAACTGTTTTTT.

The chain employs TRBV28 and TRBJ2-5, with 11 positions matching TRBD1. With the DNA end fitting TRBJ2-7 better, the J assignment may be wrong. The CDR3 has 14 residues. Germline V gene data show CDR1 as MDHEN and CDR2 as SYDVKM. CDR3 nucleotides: TGTGCCAGCAGTGGGACAGGGGGGACCTACGAGCAGTACTTC. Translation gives CASSGTGGTYEQYF.

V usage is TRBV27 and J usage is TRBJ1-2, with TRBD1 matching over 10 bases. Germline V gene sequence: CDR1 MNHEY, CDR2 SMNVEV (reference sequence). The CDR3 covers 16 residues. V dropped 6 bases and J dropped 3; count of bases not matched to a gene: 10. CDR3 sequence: CASRNRQGARDYGYTF. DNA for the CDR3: TGTGCCAGCAGAAATCGACAGGGGGCGCGAGACTATGGCTACACCTTC.

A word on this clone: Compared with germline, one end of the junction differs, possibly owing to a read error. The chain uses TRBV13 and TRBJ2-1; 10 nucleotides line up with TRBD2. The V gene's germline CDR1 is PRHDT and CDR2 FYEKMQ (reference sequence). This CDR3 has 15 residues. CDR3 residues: CASSLGSGGNNEQFF. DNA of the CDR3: TGTGCCAGCAGCCTAGGTAGCGGGGGGAACAATGAGCAGTTCTTC.

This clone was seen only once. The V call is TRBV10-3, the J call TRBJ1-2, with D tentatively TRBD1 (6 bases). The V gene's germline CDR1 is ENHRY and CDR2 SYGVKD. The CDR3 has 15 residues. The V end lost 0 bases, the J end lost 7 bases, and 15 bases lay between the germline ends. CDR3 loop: CAISESGGGPLGYTF. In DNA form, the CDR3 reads TGTGCCATCAGTGAGTCAGGGGGGGGCCCCCTTGGCTACACCTTC.

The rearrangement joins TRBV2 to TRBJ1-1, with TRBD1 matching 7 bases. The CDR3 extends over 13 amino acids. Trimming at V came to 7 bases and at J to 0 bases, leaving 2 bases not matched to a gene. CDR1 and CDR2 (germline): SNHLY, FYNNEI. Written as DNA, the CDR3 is TGTGCCAGCAAAGGGGGCCTGAACACTGAAGCTTTCTTT. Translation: CASKGGLNTEAFF.

DNA for the CDR3: TGCGCCAGCAATGCGGGACTCGGGGAGATACTGAACACTGAAGCTTTCTTT. It is translated as CASNAGLGEILNTEAFF. This chain uses TRBV5-1 with TRBJ1-1, with a weak D call TRBD1 (5 bases). CDR1 and CDR2 from the germline V gene are SGHRS and YFSETQ. The V end lost 6 bases, the J end lost 0 bases, and 21 bases lay between the germline ends. The CDR3 is made up of 17 amino acids.

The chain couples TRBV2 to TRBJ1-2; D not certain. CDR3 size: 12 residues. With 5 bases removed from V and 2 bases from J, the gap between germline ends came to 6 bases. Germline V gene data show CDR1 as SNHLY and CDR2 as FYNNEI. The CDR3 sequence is CASSTANYGYTF. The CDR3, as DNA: TGTGCCAGCAGTACTGCAAACTATGGCTACACCTTC.

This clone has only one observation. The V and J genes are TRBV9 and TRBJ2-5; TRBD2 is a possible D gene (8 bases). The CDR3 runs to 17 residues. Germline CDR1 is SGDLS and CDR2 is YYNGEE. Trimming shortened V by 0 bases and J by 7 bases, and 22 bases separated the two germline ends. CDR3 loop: CASSVEGASGPGGTQYF. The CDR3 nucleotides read TGTGCCAGCAGCGTAGAGGGGGCTAGCGGGCCGGGGGGGACCCAGTACTTC.

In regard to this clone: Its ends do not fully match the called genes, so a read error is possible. This CDR3 is CASIRDRRGQPRHF. The CDR3 nucleotides read TGTGCCAGCATTCGGGACAGGCGGGGTCAGCCCCGGCATTTT. The chain joins TRBV2 to TRBJ1-5; 8 bases line up with TRBD1. The V gene's germline CDR1 is SNHLY and CDR2 FYNNEI. CDR3 length: 14 residues.

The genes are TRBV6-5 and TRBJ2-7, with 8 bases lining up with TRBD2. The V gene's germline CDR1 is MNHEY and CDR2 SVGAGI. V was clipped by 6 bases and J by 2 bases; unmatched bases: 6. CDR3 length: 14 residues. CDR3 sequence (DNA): TGTGCCAGCAGGCGCCGGGAGGGCCCCTACGAGCAGTACTTC. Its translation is CASRRREGPYEQYF.

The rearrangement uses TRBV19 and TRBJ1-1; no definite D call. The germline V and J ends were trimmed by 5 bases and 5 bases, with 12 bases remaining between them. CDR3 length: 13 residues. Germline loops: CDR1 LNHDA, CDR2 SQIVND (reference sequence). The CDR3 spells CASSAQVRTEAFF. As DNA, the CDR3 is TGTGCCAGTAGTGCTCAGGTCAGGACTGAAGCTTTCTTT.

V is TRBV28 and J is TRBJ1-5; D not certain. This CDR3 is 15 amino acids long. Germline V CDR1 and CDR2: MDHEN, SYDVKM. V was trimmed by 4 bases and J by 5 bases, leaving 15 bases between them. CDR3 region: CASSSAGPLHQPQHF. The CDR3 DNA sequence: TGTGCCAGCAGTTCCGCAGGCCCACTCCATCAGCCCCAGCATTTT.

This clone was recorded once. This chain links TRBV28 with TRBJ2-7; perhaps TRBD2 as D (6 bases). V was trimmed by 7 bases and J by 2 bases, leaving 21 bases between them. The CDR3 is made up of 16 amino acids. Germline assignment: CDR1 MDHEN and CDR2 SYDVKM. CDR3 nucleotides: TGTGCCAGCACCCCCCTTGGGTTGGAGGGCACCTACGAGCAGTACTTC. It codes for CASTPLGLEGTYEQYF.

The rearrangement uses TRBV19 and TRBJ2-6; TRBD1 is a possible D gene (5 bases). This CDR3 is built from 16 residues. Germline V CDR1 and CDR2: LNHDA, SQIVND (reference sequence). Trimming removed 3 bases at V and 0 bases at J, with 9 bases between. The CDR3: CASSIEGVSGANVLTF. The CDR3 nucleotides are TGTGCCAGTAGTATTGAAGGGGTCTCTGGGGCCAACGTCCTGACTTTC.

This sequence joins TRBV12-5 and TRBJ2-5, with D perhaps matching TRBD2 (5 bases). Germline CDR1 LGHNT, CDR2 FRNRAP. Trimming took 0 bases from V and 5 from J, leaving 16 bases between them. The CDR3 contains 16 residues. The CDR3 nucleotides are TGTGCTAGTGGTTTGGTACTAGGCAGTCTGGGGGAGACCCAGTACTTC. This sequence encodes CASGLVLGSLGETQYF.

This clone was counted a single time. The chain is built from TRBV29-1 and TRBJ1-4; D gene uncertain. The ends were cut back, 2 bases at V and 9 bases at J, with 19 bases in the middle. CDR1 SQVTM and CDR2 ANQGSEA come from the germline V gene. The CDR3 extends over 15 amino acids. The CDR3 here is CSVEKHGQAKKKLFF. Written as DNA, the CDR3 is TGCAGCGTTGAAAAGCATGGGCAGGCCAAGAAAAAACTGTTTTTT. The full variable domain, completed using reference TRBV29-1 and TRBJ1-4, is SAVISQKPSRDICQRGTSLTIQCQVDSQVTMMFWYRQQPGQSLTLIATANQGSEATYESGFVIDKFPISRPNLTFSTLTVSNMSPEDSSIYLCSVEKHGQAKKKLFFGSGTQLSVL.

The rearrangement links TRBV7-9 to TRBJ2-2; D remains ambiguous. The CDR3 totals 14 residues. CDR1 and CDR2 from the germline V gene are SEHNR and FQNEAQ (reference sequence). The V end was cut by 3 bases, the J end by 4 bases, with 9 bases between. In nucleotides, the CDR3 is TGTGCCAGCAGCTTCTCGGGTTTCACCGGGGAGCTGTTTTTT. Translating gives CASSFSGFTGELFF.

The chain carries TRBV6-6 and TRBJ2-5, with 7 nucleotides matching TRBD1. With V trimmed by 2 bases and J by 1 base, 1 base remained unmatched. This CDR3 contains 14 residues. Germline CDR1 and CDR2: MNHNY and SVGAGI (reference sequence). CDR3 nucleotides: TGTGCCAGCAGTTACGACAGGGCCCAAGAGACCCAGTACTTC. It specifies CASSYDRAQETQYF.

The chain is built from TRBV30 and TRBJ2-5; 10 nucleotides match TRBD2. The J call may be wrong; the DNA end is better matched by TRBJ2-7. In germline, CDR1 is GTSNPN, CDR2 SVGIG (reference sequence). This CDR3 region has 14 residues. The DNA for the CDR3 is TGTGCCTGGGAAACTAGCGGGAACACCTACGAGCAGTACTTC. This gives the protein CAWETSGNTYEQYF.

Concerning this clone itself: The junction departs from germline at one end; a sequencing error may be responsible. The CDR3 region is CASREGQGSGKLFF. CDR3 bases: TGTGCCAGCAGAGAAGGGCAGGGTTCCGGAAAACTGTTTTTT. The rearrangement joins TRBV6-1 to TRBJ1-4; D perhaps matches TRBD1 (5 bases). This CDR3 comprises 14 residues. Germline CDR1 reads MNHNS; CDR2 reads SASEGT.

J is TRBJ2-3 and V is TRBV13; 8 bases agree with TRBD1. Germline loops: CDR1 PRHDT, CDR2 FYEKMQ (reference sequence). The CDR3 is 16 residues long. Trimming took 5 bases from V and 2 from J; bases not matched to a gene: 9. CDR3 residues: CASSKKLDRATDTQYF. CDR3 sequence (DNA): TGTGCCAGCAGCAAAAAACTGGACAGGGCCACAGATACGCAGTATTTT.

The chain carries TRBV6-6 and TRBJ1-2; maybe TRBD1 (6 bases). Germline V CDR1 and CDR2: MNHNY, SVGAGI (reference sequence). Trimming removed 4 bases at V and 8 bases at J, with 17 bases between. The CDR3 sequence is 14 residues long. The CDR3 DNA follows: TGTGCCAGCAGTTCGGGGACACCGTTCGAGGGCTACACCTTC. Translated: CASSSGTPFEGYTF.

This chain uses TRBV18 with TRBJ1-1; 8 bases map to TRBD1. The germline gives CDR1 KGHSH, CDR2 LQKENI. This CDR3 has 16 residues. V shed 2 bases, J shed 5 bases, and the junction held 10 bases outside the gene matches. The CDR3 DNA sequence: TGTGCCAGCTCACCAATGGCAGGGGGCTTAGGGACTGAAGCTTTCTTT. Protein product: CASSPMAGGLGTEAFF.